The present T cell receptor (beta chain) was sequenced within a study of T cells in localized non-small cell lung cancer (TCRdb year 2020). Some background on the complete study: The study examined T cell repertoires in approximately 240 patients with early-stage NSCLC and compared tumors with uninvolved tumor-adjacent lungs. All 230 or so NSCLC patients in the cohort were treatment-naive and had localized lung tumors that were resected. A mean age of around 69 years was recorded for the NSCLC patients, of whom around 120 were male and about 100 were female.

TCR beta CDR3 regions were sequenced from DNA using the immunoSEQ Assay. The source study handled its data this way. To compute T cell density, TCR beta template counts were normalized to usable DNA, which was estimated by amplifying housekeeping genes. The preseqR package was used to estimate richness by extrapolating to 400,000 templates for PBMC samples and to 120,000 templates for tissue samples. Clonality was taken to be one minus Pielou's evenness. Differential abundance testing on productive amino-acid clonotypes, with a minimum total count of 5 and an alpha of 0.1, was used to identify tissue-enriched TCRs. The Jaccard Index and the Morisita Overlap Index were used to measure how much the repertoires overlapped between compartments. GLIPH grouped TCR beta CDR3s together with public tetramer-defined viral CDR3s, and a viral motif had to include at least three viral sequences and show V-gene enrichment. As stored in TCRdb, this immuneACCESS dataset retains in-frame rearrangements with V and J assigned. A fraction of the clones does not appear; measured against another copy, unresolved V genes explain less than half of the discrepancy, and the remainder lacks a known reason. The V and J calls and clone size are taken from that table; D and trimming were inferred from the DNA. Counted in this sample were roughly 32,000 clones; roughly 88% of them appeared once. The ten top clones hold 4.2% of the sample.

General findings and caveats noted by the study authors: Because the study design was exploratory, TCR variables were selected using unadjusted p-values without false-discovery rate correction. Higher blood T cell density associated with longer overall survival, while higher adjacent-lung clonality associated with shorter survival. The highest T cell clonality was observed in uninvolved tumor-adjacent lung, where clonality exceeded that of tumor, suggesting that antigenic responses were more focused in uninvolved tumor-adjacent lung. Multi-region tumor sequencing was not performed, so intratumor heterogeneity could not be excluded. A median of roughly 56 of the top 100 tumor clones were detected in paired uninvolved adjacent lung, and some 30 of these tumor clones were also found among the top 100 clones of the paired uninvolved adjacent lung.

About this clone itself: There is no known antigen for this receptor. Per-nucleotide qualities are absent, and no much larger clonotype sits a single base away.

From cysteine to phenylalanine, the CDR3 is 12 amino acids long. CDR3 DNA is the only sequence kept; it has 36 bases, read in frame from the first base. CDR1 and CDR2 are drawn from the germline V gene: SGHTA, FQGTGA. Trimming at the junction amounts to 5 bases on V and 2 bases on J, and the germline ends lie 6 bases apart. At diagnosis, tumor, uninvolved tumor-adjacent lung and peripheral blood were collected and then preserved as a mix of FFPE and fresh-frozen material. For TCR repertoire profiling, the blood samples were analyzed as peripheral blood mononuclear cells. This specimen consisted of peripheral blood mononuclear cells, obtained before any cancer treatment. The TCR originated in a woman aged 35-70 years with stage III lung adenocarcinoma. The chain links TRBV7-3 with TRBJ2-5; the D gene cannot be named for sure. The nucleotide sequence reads TGTGCCAGCAGCCAAAGGCAAGAGACCCAGTACTTC. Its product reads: CASSQRQETQYF.